These 30 T cell receptor beta chains originate from one sample sequenced in a study of blood T cell repertoires in COVID-19. TCRdb keeps only in-frame clones here, not all; method: immunoSEQ multiplex PCR. Among approximately 400,000 clones, roughly 90% were seen once, and the ten largest hold 0.95% to 1.5%. The sample consisted of peripheral blood. The receptors here all came from a man in his forties with acute or convalescent COVID-19.

V usage is TRBV6-1 and J usage is TRBJ1-1; TRBD1 matches at 7 bases. Germline CDR1 and CDR2: MNHNS and SASEGT. The CDR3 sequence is 14 residues long. J gave up 11 bases and V 2 bases, and 11 bases lay outside the gene matches. The CDR3 DNA reads TGTGCCAGCAGTGAATTGTCAGGGTACAGGGGTGCTTTCTTT. The encoded protein is CASSELSGYRGAFF.

This clone occurred once. The rearrangement joins TRBV10-3 to TRBJ2-7; 11 positions agree with TRBD1. The CDR3 is made up of 14 amino acids. Losses at the gene ends were 3 bases for V and 10 bases for J; bases not matched to a gene: 8. Looked up from germline, CDR1 is ENHRY and CDR2 is SYGVKD. The CDR3 nucleotides read TGTGCCATCAGTGACACCGGGACAGGGGGTATTCAGTACTTC. This sequence encodes CAISDTGTGGIQYF.

This chain connects TRBV6-6 to TRBJ2-2; 10 nucleotides match TRBD1. The junction had 18 bases not matched to a gene; V was cut back by 5 bases and J by 6 bases. Germline CDR1 and CDR2: MNHNY and SVGAGI (reference sequence). The CDR3 length is 19 residues. The CDR3: CASSLIPGFRGQGSGELFF. As DNA, the CDR3 is TGTGCCAGCAGTCTAATTCCTGGTTTTAGGGGACAGGGGTCCGGGGAGCTGTTTTTT.

The chain joins TRBV5-1 to TRBJ2-5, with 7 bases matching TRBD1. From germline, CDR1 is SGHRS and CDR2 YFSETQ. V lost 5 bases to trimming and J lost 6 bases; unmatched junction nucleotides: 13. This CDR3 contains 15 residues. Written as DNA, the CDR3 is TGCGCCAGCAGGGGGGAGAATAACAGGGGACAGACCCAGTACTTC. Protein sequence: CASRGENNRGQTQYF. Together with reference TRBV5-1 and TRBJ2-5, the CDR3 gives the full variable domain: KAGVTQTPRYLIKTRGQQVTLSCSPISGHRSVSWYQQTPGQGLQFLFEYFSETQRNKGNFPGRFSGRQFSNSRSEMNVSTLELGDSALYLCASRGENNRGQTQYFGPGTRLLVL.

The J gene is TRBJ1-1, the V gene TRBV6-1, with unresolved D. The CDR3 contains 14 residues. Germline assignment: CDR1 MNHNS and CDR2 SASEGT. Between the trimmed V and J ends, which lost 2 bases and 0 bases, there was a span of 7 bases. CDR3 bases: TGTGCCAGCAGTGAAAATTCTTTGAACACTGAAGCTTTCTTT. Encoded protein: CASSENSLNTEAFF.

This clone was observed once. The sample holds other DNA sequences that translate to the same CDR3. The V and J genes are TRBV6-2 or TRBV6-3 and TRBJ2-7; the D gene is possibly TRBD1 (6 bases). The ends were cut back, 2 bases at V and 3 bases at J, with 14 bases in the middle. In germline, CDR1 is MNHEY, CDR2 SVGEGT. The CDR3 covers 15 residues. CDR3 region: CASSYPSTGYYEQYF. In nucleotides, the CDR3 is TGTGCCAGCAGTTACCCCTCAACAGGGTACTACGAGCAGTACTTC.

This clone was picked up one time. The chain recombines TRBV7-8 with TRBJ1-4; no clear D. The CDR3 is 16 amino acids. The V and J ends lost 2 bases and 4 bases respectively, with 14 bases between them. The germline V gene encodes CDR1 SGHVS and CDR2 FQNEAQ. As DNA, the CDR3 is TGTGCCAGCAGCTTAAGGAGGGAAGTGAGTAATGAAAAACTGTTTTTT. This translates into CASSLRREVSNEKLFF.

The count of this clone is one. The chain uses TRBV2 and TRBJ1-6; 9 positions match TRBD1. The trim removed 5 bases at V and 7 bases at J, leaving 3 bases unmatched. There are 14 residues in the CDR3. CDR1 and CDR2 (germline): SNHLY, FYNNEI. CDR3 in amino acids: CASSRGQGNSPLHF. CDR3 nucleotides: TGTGCCAGCAGTCGCGGACAGGGGAATTCACCCCTCCACTTT.

This rearrangement joins TRBV6-5 to TRBJ1-2, with unresolved D. The CDR3 covers 13 residues. Germline V CDR1 and CDR2: MNHEY, SVGAGI. The V and J ends lost 0 bases and 3 bases respectively, with 5 bases between them. DNA for the CDR3: TGTGCCAGCAGTTACTCTCCCGACTATGGCTACACCTTC. Amino acid sequence: CASSYSPDYGYTF.

This CDR3 reads CATSGKTSPGGPREQYF. The DNA for the CDR3 is TGTGCCACCAGTGGGAAAACAAGCCCGGGGGGGCCGAGGGAGCAGTACTTC. This chain joins TRBV24-1 and TRBJ2-7; 8 nucleotides agree with TRBD2. Germline CDR1 and CDR2: KGHDR and SFDVKD. The CDR3 sequence is 17 residues long. With 5 bases clipped from V and 7 bases from J, the junction kept 18 bases outside the gene matches.

This chain links TRBV7-9 with TRBJ1-2; D remains unclear. This CDR3 is built from 13 residues. V lost 6 bases, J lost 2 bases, and 10 bases lay in between. Per germline, CDR1 SEHNR and CDR2 FQNEAQ (reference sequence). DNA of the CDR3: TGTGCCAGCAGGCAAGACACGAACTATGGCTACACCTTC. This sequence encodes CASRQDTNYGYTF.

This rearrangement joins TRBV7-9 to TRBJ1-1; D not certain. This CDR3 region has 16 residues. Germline values: CDR1 SEHNR, CDR2 FQNEAQ (reference sequence). Trimming removed 5 bases from V and 1 base from J, with 17 bases in between. CDR3 sequence: CASSSHPRTENTEAFF. The CDR3 DNA reads as TGTGCCAGCAGCAGTCACCCCCGCACAGAGAACACTGAAGCTTTCTTT.

The CDR3 DNA reads as TGTGCCAGCAGCCAAGTTTCGGGACAGACCGTCTCCGGGCAGTACTTC. It codes for CASSQVSGQTVSGQYF. The V and J genes are TRBV3-1 (or the pseudogene TRBV3-2) and TRBJ2-7, with 7 positions matching TRBD1. Trimming cost V 1 base and J 9 bases; bases outside gene matches: 15. The CDR3 has 16 residues. Germline assignment: CDR1 LGHDT and CDR2 YNNKEL (reference sequence).

The chain joins TRBV6-5 to TRBJ2-2; 7 nucleotides line up with TRBD2. The germline V gene has CDR1 MNHEY and CDR2 SVGAGI. V was clipped by 6 bases and J by 1 base; unmatched bases: 5. This CDR3 has 15 amino acids. CDR3 bases: TGTGCCAGCAGCTCTAGCGGCTGGAACACCGGGGAGCTGTTTTTT. Translation: CASSSSGWNTGELFF.

The V and J genes are TRBV10-3 and TRBJ2-3; TRBD2 matches at 9 bases. Germline loops: CDR1 ENHRY, CDR2 SYGVKD. After removal of 2 bases from V and 3 bases from J, the junction contained 3 bases not matched to a gene. The CDR3 runs to 15 residues. For the CDR3, the DNA is TGTGCCATCAGTGAGCCCCTAGCGGGAACAGATACGCAGTATTTT. This translates into CAISEPLAGTDTQYF.

This clone was recorded a few times. The gene calls are TRBV9 and TRBJ1-6, with 7 bases that match TRBD1. J lost 6 bases, V lost 4 bases, and 7 bases had no gene match. Germline lookup yields CDR1 SGDLS and CDR2 YYNGEE. There are 15 residues in the CDR3. CDR3 in DNA: TGTGCCAGCAGCCCGCCGACAGGGAGTAATTCACCCCTCCACTTT. Translation: CASSPPTGSNSPLHF. The full variable domain, in which reference TRBV9 and TRBJ1-6 provide the parts outside the CDR3, is DSGVTQTPKHLITATGQRVTLRCSPRSGDLSVYWYQQSLDQGLQFLIQYYNGEERAKGNILERFSAQQFPDLHSELNLSSLELGDSALYFCASSPPTGSNSPLHFGNGTRLTVT.

This clone was seen only a few times. The chain has TRBV6-5 and TRBJ2-5; D possibly corresponds to TRBD1 (6 bases). This CDR3 comprises 16 residues. V was cut by 4 bases and J by 1 base, with 16 bases left in between. The germline V gene has CDR1 MNHEY and CDR2 SVGAGI. CDR3 sequence (DNA): TGTGCCAGCAGTTCCCGACAAACAGGGTCCCAAGAGACCCAGTACTTC. As protein: CASSSRQTGSQETQYF.

The chain links TRBV3-1 (or the pseudogene TRBV3-2) to TRBJ1-3, with 9 bases lining up with TRBD1. V lost 5 bases, J lost 4 bases, and 9 bases stayed unmatched. CDR3 length equals 16 residues. CDR1 and CDR2 (germline): LGHDT, YNNKEL (reference sequence). CDR3 in DNA: TGTGCCAGCAGCGACCCGGGACAGGGATCCGGAAACACCATATATTTT. Translating it yields CASSDPGQGSGNTIYF.

The rearrangement joins TRBV18 to TRBJ1-6, with D perhaps matching TRBD1 (6 bases). The CDR3 covers 15 residues. The germline V gene has CDR1 KGHSH and CDR2 LQKENI. Trimming shortened V by 3 bases and J by 10 bases, and 16 bases separated the two germline ends. The CDR3 loop is CASSPERGRGSPLHF. CDR3 DNA: TGTGCCAGCTCACCGGAAAGGGGGAGGGGATCACCCCTCCACTTT. Complete variable domain (other parts from reference TRBV18 and TRBJ1-6): NAGVMQNPRHLVRRRGQEARLRCSPMKGHSHVYWYRQLPEEGLKFMVYLQKENIIDESGMPKERFSAEFPKEGPSILRIQQVVRGDSAAYFCASSPERGRGSPLHFGNGTRLTVT.

The chain has TRBV15 and TRBJ2-5, with D hard to call. Trimming left V 5 bases short and J 7 bases short, with 11 bases between. The CDR3 length is 12 residues. CDR1 is LNHNV and CDR2 is YYDKDF in the germline V gene (reference sequence). This chain's CDR3 is CATSEYSGTQYF. CDR3 sequence (DNA): TGTGCCACCAGCGAGTATTCAGGGACCCAGTACTTC.

The rearrangement uses TRBV2 and TRBJ2-3; D remains ambiguous. Deletions cut 6 bases from V and 3 bases from J, with 4 bases between. Germline loops: CDR1 SNHLY, CDR2 FYNNEI. The CDR3 is made up of 11 amino acids. CDR3 region: CASSQTDTQYF. The CDR3 region has the DNA TGTGCCAGCAGCCAAACAGATACGCAGTATTTT.

The chain has TRBV10-3 and TRBJ1-1, with 11 bases lining up with TRBD1. CDR1 is ENHRY, CDR2 SYGVKD, per germline. This CDR3 spans 14 amino acids. The V and J ends lost 7 bases and 6 bases, in that order; junction bases with no gene match: 7. DNA of the CDR3: TGTGCCATCATGACGGGACAGGGGGTCTCTGAAGCTTTCTTT. Translating it yields CAIMTGQGVSEAFF.

V gene TRBV27 combines with J gene TRBJ1-2; D is undetermined. Germline lookup yields CDR1 MNHEY and CDR2 SMNVEV (reference sequence). This CDR3 has 14 residues. Between the trimmed V and J ends, which lost 2 bases and 4 bases, there was a span of 11 bases. CDR3 loop: CASSLRPRGYGYTF. As DNA, the CDR3 is TGTGCCAGCAGTTTACGGCCGCGGGGCTATGGCTACACCTTC.

The chain uses TRBV5-1 and TRBJ2-1, with 11 bases lining up with TRBD2. The V segment lost 0 bases and the J segment 8 bases; nucleotides outside the gene matches: 13. The CDR3 extends over 18 amino acids. The germline gives CDR1 SGHRS, CDR2 YFSETQ. DNA for the CDR3: TGCGCCAGCAGCTTGGGGATGGGCCTAGCGGGGGGTCTCGATGAGCAGTTCTTC. The encoded protein is CASSLGMGLAGGLDEQFF.

The chain combines TRBV19 with TRBJ2-7; 9 bases map to TRBD2. This CDR3 spans 16 amino acids. From germline, CDR1 is LNHDA and CDR2 SQIVND (reference sequence). Trimming took 1 base from V and 6 from J; bases not matched to a gene: 10. The CDR3 region is CASSIAGSGGLSEQYF. DNA for the CDR3: TGTGCCAGTAGTATAGCAGGTAGCGGGGGACTCTCCGAGCAGTACTTC.

In its sample, this clone was seen once. V and J are TRBV29-1 and TRBJ2-1; 9 positions agree with TRBD1. V dropped 6 bases and J dropped 7; count of bases not matched to a gene: 10. This CDR3 contains 14 residues. Germline V gene data show CDR1 as SQVTM and CDR2 as ANQGSEA. The CDR3: CSVGQGRIGNEQFF. CDR3 coding DNA: TGCAGCGTGGGACAGGGACGAATAGGAAATGAGCAGTTCTTC.

CDR3 loop: CATTPRDRDTGELFF. CDR3 sequence (DNA): TGTGCCACAACGCCCCGGGACAGGGACACCGGGGAGCTGTTTTTT. The V gene is TRBV6-5, the J gene TRBJ2-2; TRBD1 aligns across 9 bases. The ends lost 10 bases at V and 3 bases at J; junction bases unmatched: 9. This CDR3 comprises 15 residues. From germline, CDR1 is MNHEY and CDR2 SVGAGI.

This clone was counted only a few times. The chain is built from TRBV28 and TRBJ2-4; possibly TRBD1 for D (6 bases). The CDR3 runs to 15 residues. V was shortened by 5 bases and J by 5 bases, with 16 bases between the two germline ends. Germline lookup yields CDR1 MDHEN and CDR2 SYDVKM. CDR3 bases: TGTGCCAGCAGTCGTATAGGGGGACCAGAAAACATTCAGTACTTC. Its protein product is CASSRIGGPENIQYF.

V is TRBV19 and J is TRBJ1-3; tentatively, D is TRBD1 (5 bases). The germline CDR1 and CDR2 sequences are LNHDA and SQIVND (reference sequence). The CDR3 loop spans 15 amino acids. Trimming took off 9 bases at V and 0 bases at J, with 15 bases between the two ends. The DNA for the CDR3 is TGTGCCAGCAAAGGGGCCGGGAGCTCTGGAAACACCATATATTTT. Its translation: CASKGAGSSGNTIYF.

The V call is TRBV6-5, the J call TRBJ2-7; D is perhaps TRBD2 (5 bases). Germline CDR1 MNHEY, CDR2 SVGAGI. This CDR3 spans 11 amino acids. V lost 5 bases and J lost 4, with 6 bases in between. CDR3 nucleotide sequence: TGTGCCAGCAGTCGGAGGTACGAGCAGTACTTC. Protein: CASSRRYEQYF.